One and the same sample provided the 5 T cell receptor beta chains below, sequenced in a study of blood T cell repertoires in COVID-19. Using immunoSEQ multiplex PCR, the repertoire was profiled, and TCRdb retains in-frame clones only, with some absent. The sample contains around 120,000 clones, over 70% of which appear only once. Material for sequencing was peripheral blood. The receptor set was obtained from a woman between 65 and 79 years old with acute or convalescent COVID-19.

The chain combines TRBV2 with TRBJ1-4, with 12 bases lining up with TRBD1. The V gene's germline CDR1 is SNHLY and CDR2 FYNNEI. The CDR3 totals 17 residues. The V gene end was trimmed by 6 bases and the J gene end by 0 bases; junction bases not matched to a gene: 5. This chain's CDR3 is CASRRGTGGATNEKLFF. CDR3 nucleotides: TGTGCCAGCAGGAGGGGGACAGGGGGCGCAACTAATGAAAAACTGTTTTTT.

This clone was picked up one time. The chain combines TRBV27 with TRBJ2-3; D is perhaps TRBD2 (6 bases). The CDR3 consists of 16 residues. CDR1 and CDR2 from the germline V gene are MNHEY and SMNVEV (reference sequence). V was trimmed by 2 bases and J by 2 bases, leaving 14 bases between them. In nucleotides, the CDR3 is TGTGCCAGCAGTTTAATGGGGACTTTCCCCACAGATACGCAGTATTTT. This encodes CASSLMGTFPTDTQYF.

This clone occurred once. The chain has TRBV4-1 and TRBJ1-3; perhaps TRBD1 as D (6 bases). V lost 4 bases and J lost 2, with 15 bases in between. The CDR3 contains 16 residues. From germline, CDR1 is MGHRA and CDR2 YSYEKL. DNA of the CDR3: TGCGCCAGCAGCCGTCGCGGCCGGGACACTGGAAACACCATATATTTT. Protein product: CASSRRGRDTGNTIYF.

This rearrangement joins TRBV9 to TRBJ2-5, with 10 bases lining up with TRBD2. The V gene end was trimmed by 4 bases and the J gene end by 5 bases; junction bases not matched to a gene: 5. This CDR3 has 14 amino acids. Germline loops: CDR1 SGDLS, CDR2 YYNGEE. The CDR3 coding sequence is TGTGCCAGCAGCCAGGGACTAGCGCTTGAGACCCAGTACTTC. It specifies CASSQGLALETQYF.

This rearrangement joins TRBV5-8 to TRBJ1-5; 7 bases map to TRBD1. The CDR3 has 15 amino acids. Germline-derived CDR1 and CDR2 are SGHTS and YDEGEE. Trimming took 6 bases from V and 0 from J; bases not matched to a gene: 6. The CDR3 reads CASNLQGYSNQPQHF. The CDR3 DNA follows: TGTGCCAGCAACCTACAGGGGTATAGCAATCAGCCCCAGCATTTT.